Listed here are 22 T cell receptor beta chains from one sample, sequenced in a study of T cell repertoires in cytomegalovirus infection. TCRdb ran MiXCR on the reads and lists one entry per CDR3 protein. The data contain about 490,000 distinct CDR3 sequences, about 10% of them singletons. Sequencing was performed on PBMCs. These receptors originate from a human donor in good health (CMV status not recorded). Some clones in this sample may be carry-over from other donors' samples.

This clonotype was recorded only once. The J gene is TRBJ2-6, the V gene TRBV5-6; D is ambiguous. This CDR3 comprises 15 residues. V was shortened by 3 bases and J by 0 bases, with 7 bases between the two germline ends. Germline V gives CDR1 SGHDT, CDR2 YYEEEE. The CDR3 reads CASSWRGSGANVLTF. The DNA for the CDR3 is TGTGCCAGCAGCTGGCGCGGCTCTGGGGCCAACGTCCTGACTTTC.

This clonotype has ten or more counts. This chain connects TRBV18 to TRBJ2-3; 15 nucleotides match TRBD2. CDR3 length equals 17 residues. Germline V CDR1 and CDR2: KGHSH, LQKENI. J lost 1 base, V lost 7 bases, and 6 bases had no gene match. CDR3 bases: TGTGCCAGCTTTTGGACTAGCGGGAGGGCCCGCACAGATACGCAGTATTTT. This gives the protein CASFWTSGRARTDTQYF.

In its sample, this clonotype was seen many times. The CDR3 DNA is TGTGCCAGCAGCTTATGGACAGGGGGCAATCAGCCCCAGCATTTT. As protein: CASSLWTGGNQPQHF. J is TRBJ1-5 and V is TRBV7-2; 9 bases map to TRBD1. The CDR3 runs to 15 residues. V was clipped by 2 bases and J by 2 bases; unmatched bases: 1. The germline V gene has CDR1 SGHTA and CDR2 FQGNSA.

This clonotype came up many times. The chain recombines TRBV7-9 with TRBJ1-3; no clear D. The germline V gene has CDR1 SEHNR and CDR2 FQNEAQ (reference sequence). The CDR3 consists of 14 residues. The V and J ends lost 1 base and 0 bases respectively, with 4 bases between them. Here the CDR3 reads CASSLGVSGNTIYF. CDR3 nucleotides: TGTGCCAGCAGCTTAGGCGTCTCTGGAAACACCATATATTTT. Combining the CDR3 with reference TRBV7-9 and TRBJ1-3 gives the whole variable domain DTGVSQNPRHKITKRGQNVTFRCDPISEHNRLYWYRQTLGQGPEFLTYFQNEAQLEKSRLLSDRFSAERPKGSFSTLEIQRTEQGDSAMYLCASSLGVSGNTIYFGEGSWLTVV.

This clonotype came up many times. The rearrangement joins TRBV7-2 to TRBJ2-5; TRBD2 is a possible D gene (6 bases). Trimming shortened V by 5 bases and J by 0 bases, and 10 bases separated the two germline ends. In germline, CDR1 is SGHTA, CDR2 FQGNSA. The CDR3 spans 14 residues. The CDR3 bases are TGTGCCAGCAGCCCCGGACTACACCAAGAGACCCAGTACTTC. Translating it yields CASSPGLHQETQYF.

This clonotype was seen at least ten times. V gene TRBV19 combines with J gene TRBJ1-5; 7 nucleotides line up with TRBD1. V lost 6 bases, J lost 7 bases, and 12 bases stayed unmatched. The CDR3 has 15 residues. The germline V gene has CDR1 LNHDA and CDR2 SQIVND (reference sequence). CDR3 region: CASRREGAGEQPQHF. CDR3 bases: TGTGCCAGTAGAAGGGAGGGGGCGGGAGAACAGCCCCAGCATTTT.

This clonotype was seen a handful of times. The germline gene is not matched at one end of the junction; a read error may be the cause. This chain uses TRBV29-1 with TRBJ2-7, with 7 bases matching TRBD1. In germline, CDR1 is SQVTM, CDR2 ANQGSEA. There are 14 residues in the CDR3. The chain's CDR3 is CSAELQGQPYEQYF. DNA of the CDR3: TGCAGCGCTGAATTACAGGGGCAGCCCTACGAGCAGTACTTC.

Ten or more counts support this clonotype. The V call is TRBV7-3, the J call TRBJ2-2; TRBD2 aligns across 10 bases. CDR1 and CDR2 (germline): SGHTA, FQGTGA. V shed 2 bases and J 4 bases; nucleotides not matched to a gene: 13. This CDR3 has 19 residues. CDR3 region: CASSLFSLAGAYGTGELFF. CDR3 bases: TGTGCCAGCAGCTTATTTTCGCTAGCGGGAGCATACGGCACCGGGGAGCTGTTTTTT.

With respect to this clonotype: Since a much larger clone is just one base distant, this may be a read error. The V and J genes are TRBV19 and TRBJ1-1; D unresolved. The CDR3 has 16 amino acids. CDR1 LNHDA and CDR2 SQIVND come from the germline V gene (reference sequence). The CDR3 sequence is CASSNFRTAIGGEALF. As DNA, the CDR3 is TGTGCCAGTAGTAACTTTAGGACCGCTATCGGTGGTGAAGCTCTCTTT.

This clonotype was observed many times. The V gene is TRBV7-8, the J gene TRBJ1-5; no definite D call. Germline assignment: CDR1 SGHVS and CDR2 FQNEAQ. Deletions cut 9 bases from V and 4 bases from J, with 10 bases between. The CDR3 has 12 amino acids. This CDR3 reads CASGSHNQPQHF. The CDR3 DNA reads TGTGCCAGTGGGAGTCATAATCAGCCCCAGCATTTT.

This clonotype was counted at least ten times. The chain is built from TRBV10-3 and TRBJ2-1; 14 bases fit TRBD2. This CDR3 has 17 amino acids. The ends lost 5 bases at V and 4 bases at J; junction bases unmatched: 7. CDR1 and CDR2 from the germline V gene are ENHRY and SYGVKD. The CDR3 nucleotides read TGTGCCATCAGTCACGGGACTAGCGGGGGCCAGTACAATGAGCAGTTCTTC. Its translation is CAISHGTSGGQYNEQFF.

This clonotype was seen repeatedly, ten times or more. V is TRBV7-8 and J is TRBJ1-4, with 8 bases aligning to TRBD1. CDR3 size: 16 residues. Germline CDR1 is SGHVS and CDR2 is FQNEAQ. Trimming removed 4 bases from V and 0 bases from J; junction bases left unmatched: 4. In DNA, the CDR3 is TGTGCCAGCAGCTCAGCGACAGGGGCAACTAATGAAAAACTGTTTTTT. Translated: CASSSATGATNEKLFF.

This clonotype was seen repeatedly, ten times or more. The rearrangement uses TRBV7-8 and TRBJ2-3; D may match TRBD1 or TRBD2 (6 bases each). Germline CDR1 SGHVS, CDR2 FQNEAQ. Between the trimmed V and J ends, which lost 7 bases and 3 bases, there was a span of 20 bases. The CDR3 sequence is 16 residues long. The DNA for the CDR3 is TGTGCCAGCAATCCAAGGGGGGCCGGGTCTACAGATACGCAGTATTTT. As protein: CASNPRGAGSTDTQYF.

This clonotype was counted many times. The DNA for the CDR3 is TGTGCCAGCAGCCTAGCCGGGACAGTGCCTAATTCACCCCTCCACTTT. It is translated as CASSLAGTVPNSPLHF. The gene calls are TRBV3-1 and TRBJ1-6; 7 nucleotides agree with TRBD1. The trim removed 4 bases at V and 6 bases at J, leaving 9 bases unmatched. Germline loops: CDR1 LGHDT, CDR2 YNNKEL (reference sequence). CDR3 size: 16 residues.

To note about this clonotype: A much larger clone sits a single nucleotide away, making a read error possible. V gene TRBV27 combines with J gene TRBJ2-2, with 8 bases matching TRBD2. This CDR3 comprises 14 residues. Germline CDR1 and CDR2: MNHEY and SMNVEV (reference sequence). V gave up 8 bases and J gave up 5 bases; unmatched junction bases: 7. The DNA of the CDR3 is TGTGCCAGCCGTCGGGGACTAGGGACCGGGGAGCTGTTTTTT. Encoded protein: CASRRGLGTGELFF.

The chain combines TRBV5-1 with TRBJ2-7, with 8 bases identical to TRBD2. Germline V gene sequence: CDR1 SGHRS, CDR2 YFSETQ. V was pared by 4 bases and J by 0 bases, with 12 bases of the junction left unmatched. The CDR3 sequence is 17 residues long. The CDR3 bases are TGCGCCAGCAGCCCGGGCCGGACTAGCAGAAGCTCCTACGAGCAGTACTTC. This gives the protein CASSPGRTSRSSYEQYF. Variable domain in full (rest from reference TRBV5-1 and TRBJ2-7): KAGVTQTPRYLIKTRGQQVTLSCSPISGHRSVSWYQQTPGQGLQFLFEYFSETQRNKGNFPGRFSGRQFSNSRSEMNVSTLELGDSALYLCASSPGRTSRSSYEQYFGPGTRLTVT.

At least ten counts were recorded for this clonotype. The CDR3 protein is CASKGTGLAKNIQYF. The CDR3 DNA is TGTGCCAGCAAGGGGACAGGTCTAGCCAAAAACATTCAGTACTTC. The chain combines TRBV2 with TRBJ2-4; 8 bases match TRBD1. The ends lost 7 bases at V and 0 bases at J; junction bases unmatched: 5. Looked up from germline, CDR1 is SNHLY and CDR2 is FYNNEI. The CDR3 is 15 amino acids.

This clonotype was seen at least ten times. The CDR3, as DNA: TGTGCCAGCAGCTTGGGCCCCCGCGGACAGGGGGATGAAAAACTGTTTTTT. This codes for CASSLGPRGQGDEKLFF. The J gene is TRBJ1-4, the V gene TRBV5-5; 10 positions match TRBD1. The CDR3 runs 17 residues. Germline V lookup: CDR1 SGHKS, CDR2 YYEKEE (reference sequence). The V and J ends lost 0 bases and 6 bases, in that order; junction bases with no gene match: 8.

This clonotype was seen at least ten times. The chain combines TRBV9 with TRBJ2-5; D is unclear. Trimming left V 0 bases short and J 3 bases short, with 9 bases between. CDR1 and CDR2 (germline): SGDLS, YYNGEE. CDR3 length: 14 residues. Here the CDR3 reads CASSVDGRKETQYF. CDR3 nucleotides: TGTGCCAGCAGCGTAGACGGACGGAAAGAGACCCAGTACTTC.

The sample holds many counts of this clonotype. The chain uses TRBV7-2 and TRBJ2-5; 10 bases fit TRBD2. J lost 4 bases, V lost 4 bases, and 18 bases had no gene match. Germline V gives CDR1 SGHTA, CDR2 FQGNSA. This CDR3 is 19 amino acids long. The DNA for the CDR3 is TGTGCCAGCAGCTACCGCACAGGGACCGCTAGCGGGGGTTTAGAGACCCAGTACTTC. Translation: CASSYRTGTASGGLETQYF.

The rearrangement joins TRBV12-5 to TRBJ1-3, with D perhaps matching TRBD1 (6 bases). Looked up from germline, CDR1 is LGHNT and CDR2 is FRNRAP. With 7 bases removed from V and 4 bases from J, the gap between germline ends came to 26 bases. The CDR3 totals 18 residues. CDR3 residues: CASANRSKGESLGNTIYF. The CDR3 coding sequence is TGTGCTAGTGCTAACAGAAGTAAGGGGGAATCTCTAGGAAACACCATATATTTT.

The table lists this clonotype with many counts. V gene TRBV27 combines with J gene TRBJ1-4, with D unresolved. The CDR3 sequence is 13 residues long. Per germline, CDR1 MNHEY and CDR2 SMNVEV (reference sequence). Trimming shortened V by 3 bases and J by 7 bases, and 9 bases separated the two germline ends. The CDR3 DNA is TGTGCCAGCAGTTTTGGAACCCGTGAAAAACTGTTTTTT. Amino acids: CASSFGTREKLFF.